The clone carrying this T cell receptor beta chain turned up a few times. Its specificity is unknown. TCRdb itself ran the reads through MiXCR, one entry per CDR3 protein. The sample carries 450,000 to 650,000 distinct CDR3 sequences, approximately 26% recorded once. Germline assignment: CDR1 SGHAT and CDR2 FQNNGV. CDR3 size: 16 residues. Trimming removed 5 bases from V and 6 bases from J, with 20 bases in between. The sample is drawn from a study of T cell repertoires in cytomegalovirus infection. Study details: The public TCR beta signatures pointed to both CMV infection and matching HLA type. Notes on the study in general: Dominating the ex vivo response were TCR beta clonotypes that were CMV-specific and HLA-C-restricted.

V gene TRBV11-2 combines with J gene TRBJ2-1; possible D gene TRBD1, 6 bases. The receptor's source is a human donor in good health (CMV status not recorded). Some clones in this sample may be carry-over from other donors' samples. Sequencing was done on a sample of PBMCs. In nucleotides, the CDR3 is TGTGCCAGCAGCGACCCCGGGACACCTTTCCGCAATGAGCAGTTCTTC. Protein: CASSDPGTPFRNEQFF.